Sequencing of this T cell receptor beta chain was carried out in a study of glioma-infiltrating T cells after dendritic cell vaccination. Study-level background: Autologous tumor lysate-pulsed dendritic cell vaccination was given between the early 2000s and the early 2010s. Monocyte-derived dendritic cells, cultured seven days with IL-4 and GM-CSF, were pulsed with autologous tumor lysate.

Only patients with spare fresh-frozen tumor and over two years of follow-up were included. The assay was immunoSEQ multiplex PCR, and TCRdb's table has in-frame clones only and misses some. The table includes approximately 82,000 clones, about 87% detected once. This clone came up once. Unmatched junction bases numbered 7, after V lost 5 bases and J lost 0 bases. The V gene's germline CDR1 is LNHDA and CDR2 SQIVND (reference sequence). CDR3 length equals 15 residues. This receptor was identified in a human donor with glioblastoma. The chain combines TRBV19 with TRBJ2-7, with TRBD1 matching over 7 bases. The sequencing used blood, collected before dendritic cell vaccination. The CDR3 region is CASSPIGQASYEQYF. CDR3 DNA sequence: TGTGCCAGTAGTCCAATCGGACAGGCCTCCTACGAGCAGTACTTC.